The clone carrying this T cell receptor beta chain was seen only once. The antigen remains undetermined. The data were produced by immunoSEQ multiplex PCR, yet TCRdb's version contains in-frame clones alone and is incomplete. The sample yields under 2,500,000 clones, approximately 96% seen once. The data are from a study of shared clonotypes between healthy human individuals. The study separated CD4+ cells into CD45RA+ naive and CD45RA-negative memory subsets. Study observations and caveats: Naive subsets generally exceeded memory subsets in estimated richness. Among non-shared clonotypes, generation probabilities were lower than among those shared by all four donors.

The sequenced sample consisted of naive CD4+ T cells sorted from blood. The sample's subset: CD45RA+ positively selected. The clonotype was recovered from a man between 18 and 35 years old in good health.

The CDR3, as DNA: TGCGCCAGCAGCCCTTCGACAGGGCGGCTTGAAAAACTGTTTTTT. As protein: CASSPSTGRLEKLFF. This chain links TRBV5-1 with TRBJ1-4; 7 nucleotides agree with TRBD1. The CDR3 is 15 amino acids. V shed 4 bases, J shed 7 bases, and the junction held 10 bases outside the gene matches. Germline loops: CDR1 SGHRS, CDR2 YFSETQ.